This T cell receptor (beta chain) originates from a study of T cell repertoires in cytomegalovirus infection. Background on the study: HLA-B-restricted CMV epitopes that are well studied were used alongside recently identified HLA-C-restricted ones.

Worth noting for this clonotype: The target antigen is unknown.

TCRdb ran MiXCR on the reads and lists one entry per CDR3 protein. The table records some 350,000 distinct CDR3 sequences, 25% to 30% of them present only once. Trimming removed 0 bases from V and 2 bases from J, with 20 bases in between. The germline CDR1 and CDR2 sequences are DFQATT and SNEGSKA (reference sequence). The CDR3 has 18 amino acids. V gene TRBV20-1 combines with J gene TRBJ2-1, with D perhaps matching TRBD2 (5 bases). This receptor was taken from a human donor in good health (CMV status not recorded). Some clones in this sample may be carry-over from other donors' samples. The sequenced sample was cultured PBMCs, obtained from culture after CMV antigen stimulation. The CDR3 here is CSARDIAPVALPYNEQFF. The CDR3 coding sequence is TGCAGTGCTAGAGATATAGCGCCAGTAGCTCTACCCTACAATGAGCAGTTCTTC.